This T cell receptor beta chain is from a study of post-analysis software for immune sequencing data. The wider study: Recorded subtypes: relapsing-remitting, secondary progressive, progressive-relapsing; some patients unannotated.

V was cut by 4 bases and J by 3 bases, with 12 bases left in between. The CDR3 has 14 residues. CDR1 MGHRA and CDR2 YSYEKL come from the germline V gene. In its sample, this clonotype was seen a few times. Its target is unknown. Study results and limitations: Batch-mates among the samples co-clustered strongly by F measure. Roughly 5 TRBV segments (TRBV5-6, TRBV5-1 and TRBV20-1 among them) occurred more frequently in patients than in controls. Controls had significantly higher normalized Chao1 diversity than multiple sclerosis patients.

Unique molecular identifiers were present in the TCR beta cDNA libraries. Researchers reported around 510,000 cDNA molecules coming from around 1 to 9.1 million T cells. Each CDR3 protein gets one entry after TCRdb re-called the PCR reads with MiXCR. The sample carries 650,000 to 850,000 distinct CDR3 sequences, around 45% recorded once. Sequences were obtained from blood. J is TRBJ1-2 and V is TRBV4-1, with D unresolved. This sequence originates from a girl aged 10-17 years with multiple sclerosis. CDR3 sequence (DNA): TGCGCCAGCAGCCTAAGCCCCAGCGACTATGGCTACACCTTC. Translating it yields CASSLSPSDYGYTF.